This T cell receptor beta chain was captured by sequencing in a study of cytomegalovirus exposure and HLA in healthy donors (dated by TCRdb to 2016 to 2017). Study-wide context: According to an earlier analysis of a few hundred of the donors, some 170 million T cells yielded 117 million unique TCR beta sequences and around 280 Gb of sequence data. An early release covering some 640 HLA-typed donors comprised about 300 gigabases of sequencing data and roughly 85 million unique TCR sequences. Of the approximately 400 genotyped donors, over 70% fell in the genetic ancestry cluster associated with self-reported Caucasian donors. The study was designed to test whether signatures of past pathogen exposure could be identified by cataloging public T cell receptors. The study profiled the T cell repertoires of some 610 subjects by immunosequencing and related them to cytomegalovirus serostatus. A separate validation cohort of roughly 130 different subjects was used in addition to the approximately 700-subject first cohort. The study combined high-throughput TCR immunosequencing, statistical association of individual TCRs with disease status, and machine learning to predict cytomegalovirus infection status. In a later analysis, previously published TCR beta repertoires from 500 to 750 donors were re-analyzed and high-resolution HLA genotyping was added so that TCR occurrence patterns could be studied. Rather than drawing on any new phenotypic data, the later analysis identified candidate immune exposures from TCR beta sequences and the way those sequences occurred across donors. To decide whether each TCR beta V gene segment behaved as functional or pseudogenic, an earlier analysis of some 600 of the donors relied on high-throughput TCR beta sequencing. Donor age, sex, ethnicity and CMV serostatus were collected together with the repertoire data. Genome-wide SNP genotypes for about 65% of the 666 donors were used in a later genetic analysis, which treated that subset as a discovery cohort. All discovery cohort repertoires had been generated on a single sequencing platform. HLA typing included class I and class II loci at four-digit resolution. Typing coverage differed by locus: A, B, C, DRB1 and DQB1 were typed in about 620-630 donors, DQA1 in roughly 500, DPA1 in 606, and DPB1 in around 440. Roughly 5 DR-DQ haplotypes were treated as single units for association and clustering because of strong linkage in the cohort. Among some 400 genotyped donors of the cohort, an average of approximately 240,000 unique TCR beta nucleotide sequences was sequenced per donor, of which approximately 19% were non-productive. Results and caveats for the whole study, not just this receptor: A further reported finding was that TCR beta sequences accurately predicted the HLA-A and HLA-B alleles for most subjects in the first cohort. The study gave a list of under 200 TCR beta chains associated with cytomegalovirus. Some IMGT-functional V segments, including TRBV6-2 and TRBV6-3, could not be distinguished by the 87-base-pair reads and were therefore excluded. A cluster of highly shared sequence variants was judged likely to represent a technical artifact of the sequencing pipeline. Several of the top co-occurrence clusters appeared to be linked to parvovirus B19, influenza, CMV and Epstein-Barr virus, according to a later analysis. The classifier was reported to diagnose cytomegalovirus status with high specificity and sensitivity in both the original cohort and the validation cohort. In vitro tests confirmed that a few of the cytomegalovirus-associated TCR beta chains recognize cytomegalovirus antigens. Some 16 rarely observed V segments, including chromosome 9 orphons, were excluded from the earlier analysis of about 610 of the donors because counts were too low. A later analysis found that TCR association rates varied across HLA loci, with DRB1 alleles showing the most associated TCRs and HLA-C alleles the fewest. The only immune exposure information available for the cohort was CMV serostatus. Compared with the roughly 670-donor mean, donors in an Asian-associated ancestry cluster had fewer N-insertions in productive TCRs, according to a later genetic analysis. In a later analysis, most CMV-associated TCR beta chains were found to appear HLA-restricted, with HLA associations seemingly driven largely by CMV exposure. When HLA alleles, especially DR and DQ, strongly co-occurred, TCR associations were difficult to assign to individual alleles. Presence/absence analyses assumed roughly uniform sequencing depth across donors, an assumption that may not hold. Because some donors lacked HLA typing at each locus, the association tests relied only on the typed subset. In a later analysis, HLA-associated TCR beta chains were found to be more clonally expanded and to have lower generation probabilities than equally common non-associated chains. In an earlier analysis of some 500 of the donors, most TCR beta V segments were observed in productive rearrangements about 87% or about 30% of the time, broadly matching IMGT annotations. Linkage disequilibrium might explain the correlated functional status among segregating V segments, but an unknown experimental factor could not be ruled out. The authors suggested that the approach could potentially be generalized to other disease states and immunological phenotypes. Across donors, most TCR sequences were observed very rarely, whereas some public TCRs were present in many individuals. This cohort had only TCR beta chains sequenced, and the lack of alpha or paired-chain data limited which features could be detected. A later analysis associated about 18,000 TCR beta sequences with specific HLA alleles at a false discovery rate of 0.05. An association between a missense DCLRE1C variant and V-gene and J-gene trimming of TCR beta chains was found in a later genetic analysis and replicated in an independent cohort.

Receptor libraries were prepared by the immunoSEQ multiplex PCR assay. For the multiplex PCR, a mixture combining 60 forward primers for TCR Vbeta segments and 13 reverse primers for TCR Jbeta segments was used. A multiplex PCR assay on genomic DNA amplified the CDR3 region of rearranged TCR beta genes. Amplified TCR beta libraries were sequenced as 87-base-pair reads on the Illumina HiSeq System. The paper's processing steps were these. In a later analysis, tens of millions of unique TCR beta chains were counted across the approximately 640 repertoires, and approximately 11 million of these chains were shared by at least two donors. Raw reads were error-corrected and collapsed into unique sequences by a nearest-neighbor algorithm in which closely related sequences were merged to remove PCR and sequencing errors. V, D and J gene segments were assigned by aligning CDR3 sequences to IMGT reference sequences. Each retained sequence needed at least a six-nucleotide match to both a V gene segment and a J gene segment. A rearrangement counted as productive if the CDR3 had no stop codons and remained in frame with V and J, and every other rearrangement counted as non-productive. CDR3 was defined by IMGT convention, running from the second conserved V-encoded cysteine to the conserved J-encoded phenylalanine. Sequences without an unambiguous match to a single V gene segment were excluded from the earlier analysis of about 640 of the donors. In an earlier analysis of roughly 500 of the donors, V segments were called functional above 56.7% productive rearrangements and were called segregating when the between-donor standard deviation exceeded 5%. A statistical classification framework was developed to diagnose cytomegalovirus status using the catalog of TCR beta chain sequences. In a later analysis, V and J genes were assigned by comparing TCR nucleotide sequences against IMGT/GENE-DB human TR gene sequences. A later analysis assigned CDR3 sequences and most-parsimonious VDJ recombination scenarios with the TCRdist pipeline. In a later analysis, each TCR beta chain was defined by its CDR3 amino acid sequence together with its V-gene family, and reads without a unique V-gene family were excluded. In a later analysis, fewer than 600 highly shared, low-generation-probability nucleotide sequences were removed to address suspected cross-contamination and a sequencing artifact. In a later analysis, a clonal expansion index for each public chain was calculated from normalized within-repertoire ranks of inferred template counts. In a later analysis, generation probabilities were computed using a VDJ recombination model fitted to out-of-frame rearrangements, and the results were checked against IGoR. In a later analysis, TCR-TCR, TCR-HLA and TCR-CMV co-occurrence was scored with hypergeometric tests, and a repertoire-size bias correction was applied to TCR pairs. A later analysis estimated false discovery rates by permuting HLA or CMV assignments 20 times. In a later analysis, co-occurring TCRs were grouped using DBSCAN, and TCRdist sequence similarity was added for clustering within HLA-allele-positive subsets. For co-occurrence clustering, repertoires with fewer than 30,000 or more than 120,000 public chains were excluded, along with several repertoires with anomalous nucleotide sharing. TCRdb's version of the immuneACCESS table is confined to in-frame rearrangements and falls short of the full clone set. An unresolved V gene accounts for under half of the shortfall where checked; the remainder is of unknown origin. That table furnishes V, J and clone size, whereas the DNA furnished D and trimming. In this sample the table shows roughly 150,000 clones, roughly 75% of which occur a single time. The ten biggest clones cover about 4.9% of the sample.

As to this clone: Its antigen target is currently unknown. No base-level quality is on record; no much larger clone is a single base apart.

Counted from cysteine to phenylalanine, this CDR3 has 15 amino acids. The read is trimmed to its CDR3 DNA, 45 bases read in frame from base 1. Relative to germline, V is missing 5 bases and J is missing 3 bases, with 9 bases of the junction outside any gene match. The CDR1 and CDR2 encoded by the germline V gene are SGHTA and FQGTGA. The cohort consisted of 600 to 750 healthy bone marrow donors. At the time of sampling, every cohort member was nominally healthy, though immune exposures that went unrecorded were likely present. CMV serostatus was recorded as positive for 250 to 300 and negative for about 50% of the roughly 700 cohort members, whereas no CMV serostatus was recorded for the donor in question. Every donor gave a peripheral blood sample, and the peripheral blood mononuclear cells from that sample were used for TCR beta sequencing. Genomic DNA extraction from the blood cell samples was performed with the Qiagen DNeasy Blood Extraction Kit.

What was sequenced was PBMCs. The chain employs TRBV7-3 and TRBJ2-7, and 8 junctional nucleotides match TRBD2. The TCR comes from a man between 25 and 39 years old in good health. The CDR3: CASSPRAGGGYEQYF. Here is the DNA: TGTGCCAGCAGCCCCCGGGCGGGAGGAGGCTACGAGCAGTACTTC.